The present T cell receptor beta chain was sequenced within a study of blood T cell repertoires in COVID-19. About the research overall: There were acute and convalescent COVID-19 samples, and they came from the United States, Italy and Spain. T cells, B-cell-depleted T cells, or PBMCs provided the cDNA or gDNA that served as material.

Per the original methods: Reference gene primer amplification gave estimated nucleated cell counts. Sequenced by immunoSEQ multiplex PCR; TCRdb stores in-frame clones only, minus some. D and trimming come from the DNA, and the V and J calls and clone size come from that table. The sample carries about 120,000 clones, around 82% recorded once. The J segment lost 6 bases and the V segment lost 4 bases, leaving 14 bases of the junction unmatched. Germline lookup yields CDR1 SGHVS and CDR2 FNYEAQ. The CDR3 has 18 residues. This clone was seen a few times. The TCR originated in a human donor in a cohort sampled during active COVID-19. The specimen was peripheral blood. V gene TRBV7-6 combines with J gene TRBJ2-3; 12 bases line up with TRBD2. The CDR3 DNA follows: TGTGCCAGCAGCTCGAAACCCCGGACTAGCGGGGTCGGGGATACGCAGTATTTT. It specifies CASSSKPRTSGVGDTQYF.